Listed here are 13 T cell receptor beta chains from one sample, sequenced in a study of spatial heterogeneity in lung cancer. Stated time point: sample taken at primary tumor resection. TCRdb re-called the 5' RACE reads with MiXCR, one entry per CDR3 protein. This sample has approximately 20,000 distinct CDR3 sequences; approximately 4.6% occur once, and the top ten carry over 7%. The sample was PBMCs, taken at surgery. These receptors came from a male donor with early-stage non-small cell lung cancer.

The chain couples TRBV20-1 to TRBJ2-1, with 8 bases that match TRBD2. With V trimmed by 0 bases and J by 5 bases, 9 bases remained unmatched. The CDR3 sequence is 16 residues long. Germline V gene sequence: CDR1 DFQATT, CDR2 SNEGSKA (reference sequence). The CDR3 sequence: CSARDLGTRGHNEQFF. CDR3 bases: TGCAGTGCTAGAGATTTGGGGACTAGAGGCCACAATGAGCAGTTCTTC.

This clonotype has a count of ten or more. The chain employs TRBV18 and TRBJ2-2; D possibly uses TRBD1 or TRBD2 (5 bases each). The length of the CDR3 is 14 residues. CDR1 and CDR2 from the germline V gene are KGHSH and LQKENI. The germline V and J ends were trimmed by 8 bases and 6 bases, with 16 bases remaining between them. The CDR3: CASAGQGNPGELFF. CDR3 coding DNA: TGTGCCAGCGCGGGCCAGGGTAATCCCGGGGAGCTGTTTTTT.

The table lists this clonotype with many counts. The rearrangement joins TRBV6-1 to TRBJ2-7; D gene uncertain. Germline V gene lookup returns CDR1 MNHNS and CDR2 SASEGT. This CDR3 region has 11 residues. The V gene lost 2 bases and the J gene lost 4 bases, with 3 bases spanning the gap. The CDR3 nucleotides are TGTGCCAGCAGTGAAAGGTACGAGCAGTACTTC. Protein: CASSERYEQYF.

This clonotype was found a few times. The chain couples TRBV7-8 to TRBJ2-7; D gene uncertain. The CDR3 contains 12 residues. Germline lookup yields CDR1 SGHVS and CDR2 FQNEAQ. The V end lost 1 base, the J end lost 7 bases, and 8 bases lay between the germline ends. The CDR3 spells CASSLVFREQYF. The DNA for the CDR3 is TGTGCCAGCAGCTTAGTCTTTAGGGAGCAGTACTTC.

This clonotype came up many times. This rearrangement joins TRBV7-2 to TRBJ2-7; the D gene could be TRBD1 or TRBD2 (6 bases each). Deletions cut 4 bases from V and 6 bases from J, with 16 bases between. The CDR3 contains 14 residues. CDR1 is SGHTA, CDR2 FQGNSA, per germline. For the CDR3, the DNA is TGTGCCAGCAGCTCCTTAGGGGGGCCGGGCGAGCAGTACTTC. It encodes CASSSLGGPGEQYF.

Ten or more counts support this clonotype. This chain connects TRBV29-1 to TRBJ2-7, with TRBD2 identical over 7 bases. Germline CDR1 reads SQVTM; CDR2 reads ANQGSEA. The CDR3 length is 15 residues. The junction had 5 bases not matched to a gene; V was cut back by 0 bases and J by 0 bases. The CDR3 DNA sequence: TGCAGCGTTGAAGATGAGGCTAGCGGCTCCTACGAGCAGTACTTC. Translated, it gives CSVEDEASGSYEQYF.

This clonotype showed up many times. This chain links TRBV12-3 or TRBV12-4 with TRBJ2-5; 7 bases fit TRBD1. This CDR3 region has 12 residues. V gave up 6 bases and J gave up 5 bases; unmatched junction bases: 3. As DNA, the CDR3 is TGTGCCAGCAGCCAGGACAGGGAGACCCAGTACTTC. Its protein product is CASSQDRETQYF.

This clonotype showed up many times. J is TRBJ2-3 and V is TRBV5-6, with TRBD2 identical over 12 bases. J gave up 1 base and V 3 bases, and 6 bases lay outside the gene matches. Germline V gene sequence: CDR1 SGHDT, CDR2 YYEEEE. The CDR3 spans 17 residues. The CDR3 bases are TGTGCCAGCAGCTGGGGACTAGCGGGCTTGGGCACAGATACGCAGTATTTT. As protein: CASSWGLAGLGTDTQYF.

This CDR3 reads CASSFRGANYGYTF. The CDR3 region has the DNA TGTGCCAGCAGCTTCCGGGGAGCTAACTATGGCTACACCTTC. This sequence joins TRBV7-2 and TRBJ1-2, with no clear D. Germline CDR1 and CDR2: SGHTA and FQGNSA. Trimming left V 3 bases short and J 0 bases short, with 8 bases between. The CDR3 covers 14 residues.

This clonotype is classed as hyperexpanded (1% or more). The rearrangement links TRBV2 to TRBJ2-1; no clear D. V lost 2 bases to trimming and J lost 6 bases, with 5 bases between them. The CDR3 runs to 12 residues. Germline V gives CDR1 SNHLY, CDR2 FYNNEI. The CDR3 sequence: CASSEFTNEQFF. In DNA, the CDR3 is TGTGCCAGCAGTGAATTCACCAATGAGCAGTTCTTC.

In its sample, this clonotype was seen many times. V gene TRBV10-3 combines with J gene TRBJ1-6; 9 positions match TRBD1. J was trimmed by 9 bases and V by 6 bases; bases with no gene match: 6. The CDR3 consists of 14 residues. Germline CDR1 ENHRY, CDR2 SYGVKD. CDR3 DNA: TGTGCCATCAGGGCGGGACAGGGAGGTTCACCCCTCCACTTT. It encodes CAIRAGQGGSPLHF.

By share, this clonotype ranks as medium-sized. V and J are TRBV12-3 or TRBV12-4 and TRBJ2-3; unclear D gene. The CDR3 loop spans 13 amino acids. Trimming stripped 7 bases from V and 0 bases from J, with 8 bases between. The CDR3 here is CASTGSSTDTQYF. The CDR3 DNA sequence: TGTGCCAGCACGGGCTCAAGCACAGATACGCAGTATTTT.

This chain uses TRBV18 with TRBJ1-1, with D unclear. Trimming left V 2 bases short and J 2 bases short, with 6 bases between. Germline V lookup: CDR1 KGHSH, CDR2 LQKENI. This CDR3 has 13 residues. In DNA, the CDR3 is TGTGCCAGCTCACCAGTGGGCAACACTGAAGCTTTCTTT. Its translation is CASSPVGNTEAFF.